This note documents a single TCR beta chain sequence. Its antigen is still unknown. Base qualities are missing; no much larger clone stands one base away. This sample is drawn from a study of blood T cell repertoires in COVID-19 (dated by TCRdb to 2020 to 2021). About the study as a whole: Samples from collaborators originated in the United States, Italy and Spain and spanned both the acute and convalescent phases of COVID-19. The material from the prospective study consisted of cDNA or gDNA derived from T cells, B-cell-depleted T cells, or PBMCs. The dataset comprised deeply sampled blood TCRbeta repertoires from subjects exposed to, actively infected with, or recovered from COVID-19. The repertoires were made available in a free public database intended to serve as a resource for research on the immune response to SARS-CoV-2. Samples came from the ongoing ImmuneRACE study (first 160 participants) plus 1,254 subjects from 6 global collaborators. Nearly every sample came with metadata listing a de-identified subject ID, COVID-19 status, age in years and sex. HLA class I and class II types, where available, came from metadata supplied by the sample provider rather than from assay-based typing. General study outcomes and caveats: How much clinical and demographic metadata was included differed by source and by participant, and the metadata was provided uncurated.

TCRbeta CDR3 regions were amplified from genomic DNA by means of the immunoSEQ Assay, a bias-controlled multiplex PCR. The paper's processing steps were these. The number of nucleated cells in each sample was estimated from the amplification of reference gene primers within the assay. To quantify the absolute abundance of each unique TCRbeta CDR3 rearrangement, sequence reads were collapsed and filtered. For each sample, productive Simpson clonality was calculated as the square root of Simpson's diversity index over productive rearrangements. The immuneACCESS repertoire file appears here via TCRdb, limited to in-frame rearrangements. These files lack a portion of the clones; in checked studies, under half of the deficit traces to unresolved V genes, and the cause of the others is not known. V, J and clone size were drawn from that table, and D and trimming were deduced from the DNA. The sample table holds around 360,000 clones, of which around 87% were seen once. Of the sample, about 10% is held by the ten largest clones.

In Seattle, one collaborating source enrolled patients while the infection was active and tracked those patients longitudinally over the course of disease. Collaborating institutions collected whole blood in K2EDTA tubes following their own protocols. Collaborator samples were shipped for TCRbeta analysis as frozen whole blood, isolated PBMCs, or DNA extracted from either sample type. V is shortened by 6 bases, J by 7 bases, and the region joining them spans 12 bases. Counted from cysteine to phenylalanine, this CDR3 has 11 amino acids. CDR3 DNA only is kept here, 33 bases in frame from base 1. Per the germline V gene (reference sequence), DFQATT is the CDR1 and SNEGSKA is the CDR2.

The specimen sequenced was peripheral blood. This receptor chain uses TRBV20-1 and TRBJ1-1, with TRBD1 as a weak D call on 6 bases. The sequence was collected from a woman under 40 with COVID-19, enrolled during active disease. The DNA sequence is TGCAGTGCCCAAGGACAGATTGAAGCTTTCTTT. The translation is CSAQGQIEAFF.